Below are 12 T cell receptor beta chains sequenced from a single sample in a study of shared clonotypes between healthy human individuals. The data were produced by immunoSEQ multiplex PCR, yet TCRdb's version contains in-frame clones alone and is incomplete. The table lists roughly 1 million clones, 75% of them singletons. Sequencing used memory CD4+ T cells sorted from blood. Noted subset: CD45RA-negative fraction. The origin of the receptors is a man younger than 35 in good health.

The chain is built from TRBV7-2 and TRBJ2-1, with 12 bases aligning to TRBD2. Per germline, CDR1 SGHTA and CDR2 FQGNSA. This CDR3 is 19 amino acids long. Germline trimming cut 5 bases from V and 3 bases from J; bases unmatched to any gene: 14. CDR3 nucleotides: TGTGCCAGCAGCAAGACAGAGCAGACTAGCGGGAGAATCTACAATGAGCAGTTCTTC. It is translated as CASSKTEQTSGRIYNEQFF.

The CDR3 here is CASSSGDRSYYNEQFF. CDR3 bases: TGCGCCAGCAGCTCCGGGGACAGGAGCTACTACAATGAGCAGTTCTTC. V gene TRBV5-1 combines with J gene TRBJ2-1; 8 bases are a match to TRBD1. Germline trimming cut 3 bases from V and 3 bases from J; bases unmatched to any gene: 8. This CDR3 is 16 amino acids long. The V gene's germline CDR1 is SGHRS and CDR2 YFSETQ.

The chain uses TRBV2 and TRBJ1-4, with TRBD1 as a possible D gene (6 bases). Germline values: CDR1 SNHLY, CDR2 FYNNEI. The CDR3 spans 14 residues. V dropped 3 bases and J dropped 4 bases, with 9 bases sitting between them. The DNA for the CDR3 is TGTGCCAGCAGTGATTGGACAGATAATGAAAAACTGTTTTTT. Translation: CASSDWTDNEKLFF. The full variable domain, completed using reference TRBV2 and TRBJ1-4, is EPEVTQTPSHQVTQMGQEVILRCVPISNHLYFYWYRQILGQKVEFLVSFYNNEISEKSEIFDDQFSVERPDGSNFTLKIRSTKLEDSAMYFCASSDWTDNEKLFFGSGTQLSVL.

J is TRBJ1-3 and V is TRBV6-5; D not certain. The ends were cut back, 5 bases at V and 0 bases at J, with 8 bases in the middle. CDR1 is MNHEY, CDR2 SVGAGI, per germline. The CDR3 extends over 14 amino acids. The CDR3 is CASSRARSGNTIYF. Here the CDR3 DNA reads TGTGCCAGCAGTAGGGCTCGCTCTGGAAACACCATATATTTT.

V usage is TRBV11-2 and J usage is TRBJ1-2, with D unresolved. The V and J ends lost 3 bases and 8 bases respectively, with 10 bases between them. CDR1 and CDR2 from the germline V gene are SGHAT and FQNNGV. The CDR3 covers 12 residues. CDR3 DNA: TGTGCCAGCAGCTTTAGCGGGAAAGGCTACACCTTC. This encodes CASSFSGKGYTF.

This clone was picked up a small number of times. This chain links TRBV29-1 with TRBJ2-1; D is possibly TRBD2 (5 bases). The germline CDR1 and CDR2 sequences are SQVTM and ANQGSEA. Trimming stripped 7 bases from V and 5 bases from J, with 9 bases between. CDR3 length: 11 residues. The CDR3 loop is CSARGNNEQFF. CDR3 sequence (DNA): TGCAGCGCCCGAGGGAACAATGAGCAGTTCTTC.

CDR3 amino acids: CASSSSMSGRSYNEQFF. The CDR3 DNA reads as TGCGCCAGCAGCTCTAGCATGTCGGGGAGATCCTACAATGAGCAGTTCTTC. The chain carries TRBV5-1 and TRBJ2-1, with D possibly being TRBD2 (5 bases). The CDR3 consists of 17 residues. The V gene's germline CDR1 is SGHRS and CDR2 YFSETQ. With 3 bases removed from V and 1 base from J, the gap between germline ends came to 17 bases.

This clone was detected only a few times. The J gene is TRBJ1-6, the V gene TRBV6-5, with a tentative D call TRBD1 (5 bases). The germline V and J ends were trimmed by 8 bases and 5 bases, with 16 bases remaining between them. The CDR3 has 15 residues. Germline V gene sequence: CDR1 MNHEY, CDR2 SVGAGI. CDR3 loop: CASSKGVRDNSPLHF. DNA for the CDR3: TGTGCCAGCTCGAAAGGGGTCAGGGATAATTCACCCCTCCACTTT.

The genes are TRBV7-3 and TRBJ2-3, with 8 nucleotides matching TRBD2. The V gene's germline CDR1 is SGHTA and CDR2 FQGTGA. J gave up 5 bases and V 3 bases, and 4 bases lay outside the gene matches. This CDR3 has 14 amino acids. CDR3 region: CASSFGLAGDTQYF. Here the CDR3 DNA reads TGTGCCAGCAGCTTCGGACTAGCCGGAGATACGCAGTATTTT. Together with reference TRBV7-3 and TRBJ2-3, the CDR3 gives the full variable domain: GAGVSQTPSNKVTEKGKYVELRCDPISGHTALYWYRQSLGQGPEFLIYFQGTGAADDSGLPNDRFFAVRPEGSVSTLKIQRTERGDSAVYLCASSFGLAGDTQYFGPGTRLTVL.

The chain joins TRBV18 to TRBJ2-5; D ambiguous. The length of the CDR3 is 13 residues. Between the trimmed V and J ends, which lost 5 bases and 1 base, there was a span of 8 bases. CDR1 KGHSH and CDR2 LQKENI come from the germline V gene. The CDR3 reads CASSTASQETQYF. For the CDR3, the DNA is TGTGCCAGCTCAACGGCGTCCCAAGAGACCCAGTACTTC.

The rearrangement joins TRBV20-1 to TRBJ2-1; D not resolved. Deletions cut 4 bases from V and 6 bases from J, with 7 bases between. This CDR3 has 11 residues. The germline V gene encodes CDR1 DFQATT and CDR2 SNEGSKA (reference sequence). The CDR3 DNA is TGCAGTGCTACCGAGCTCAATGAGCAGTTCTTC. Protein: CSATELNEQFF.

This chain connects TRBV6-5 to TRBJ1-2; 7 nucleotides align to TRBD1. V lost 6 bases, J lost 8 bases, and 12 bases stayed unmatched. Germline loops: CDR1 MNHEY, CDR2 SVGAGI. This CDR3 is built from 14 residues. The CDR3 region has the DNA TGTGCCAGCAGACCAGGGGGGTATGGTTCGGGCTACACCTTC. It yields the protein CASRPGGYGSGYTF.